This T cell receptor beta chain originates from a study of blood T cell repertoires in COVID-19. Study summary: Donors in the United States, Italy and Spain gave samples during acute or convalescent COVID-19. T cells, B-cell-depleted T cells, or PBMCs supplied cDNA or gDNA.

Followed over time, Seattle patients had been enrolled while infection was active. Original methodology: Amplifying reference gene primers gave estimates of nucleated cell counts. Assay used: immunoSEQ multiplex PCR; TCRdb lists only in-frame clones, some missing. V and J calls and clone size are given by that table; D and trimming were obtained from the DNA. Here the sample spans hundreds of thousands of clones, nearly 90% being singletons. Germline assignment: CDR1 LNHDA and CDR2 SQIVND (reference sequence). V dropped 8 bases and J dropped 5 bases, with 12 bases sitting between them. This CDR3 has 13 amino acids.

This chain connects TRBV19 to TRBJ1-4; D gene unclear. This sequence was found in a man between 18 and 35 years old with COVID-19, enrolled during active disease. The specimen sequenced was peripheral blood. CDR3 protein: CASSAGANEKLFF. CDR3 DNA sequence: TGTGCCAGTTCCGCAGGTGCAAATGAAAAACTGTTTTTT.